Presented here are 12 T cell receptor beta chains from one specimen sequenced in a study of cytomegalovirus exposure and HLA in healthy donors. Produced via immunoSEQ multiplex PCR; TCRdb's table is partial and in-frame only. The sample lists 150,000 to 200,000 clones; 80% to 85% were seen once. The specimen was PBMCs. All receptors come from a woman between 18 and 29 years old in good health and CMV-seropositive.

The DNA of the CDR3 is TGCGCCAGCAGCTTGGATGAGGGTATTGCCGGGGAGCTGTTTTTT. It specifies CASSLDEGIAGELFF. The chain couples TRBV5-1 to TRBJ2-2; D may be TRBD2 (5 bases). Germline assignment: CDR1 SGHRS and CDR2 YFSETQ. This CDR3 is built from 15 residues. Trimming took 0 bases from V and 6 from J, leaving 12 bases between them.

This sequence joins TRBV9 and TRBJ1-1, with D possibly TRBD1 on 5 matching bases. This CDR3 has 14 amino acids. Germline values: CDR1 SGDLS, CDR2 YYNGEE. The V end was cut by 2 bases, the J end by 0 bases, with 8 bases between. This CDR3 is CASSVSGLNTEAFF. For the CDR3, the DNA is TGTGCCAGCAGCGTGTCAGGGCTGAACACTGAAGCTTTCTTT.

The chain combines TRBV27 with TRBJ1-1; TRBD1 is a possible D gene (6 bases). Trimming left V 6 bases short and J 1 base short, with 15 bases between. CDR1 and CDR2 from the germline V gene are MNHEY and SMNVEV (reference sequence). The CDR3 is made up of 15 amino acids. CDR3 amino acids: CASRFNRAPNTEAFF. The DNA of the CDR3 is TGTGCCAGCAGATTTAACAGGGCCCCGAACACTGAAGCTTTCTTT.

The chain carries TRBV4-3 and TRBJ1-2; perhaps TRBD1 as D (6 bases). Trimming pared 0 bases from V and 7 bases from J, leaving 12 bases between. The CDR3 sequence is 14 residues long. Germline values: CDR1 LGHNA, CDR2 YSLEER. CDR3 nucleotide sequence: TGCGCCAGCAGCCAAGACGTACAGGGTGTTGGCTACACCTTC. This gives the protein CASSQDVQGVGYTF.

This rearrangement joins TRBV10-1 to TRBJ2-2, with D possibly matching TRBD2 (5 bases). CDR1 is WNHNN, CDR2 SYGVQD, per germline (reference sequence). This CDR3 is built from 14 residues. Trimming stripped 6 bases from V and 0 bases from J, with 8 bases between. DNA for the CDR3: TGCGCCAGCAGGCCTAGCCCGAACACCGGGGAGCTGTTTTTT. It codes for CASRPSPNTGELFF.

The chain carries TRBV27 and TRBJ1-2, with 7 bases aligning to TRBD1. The CDR3 has 12 amino acids. Germline V CDR1 and CDR2: MNHEY, SMNVEV (reference sequence). With V trimmed by 7 bases and J by 8 bases, 7 bases remained unmatched. The CDR3 loop is CASNRGKSGYTF. The DNA of the CDR3 is TGTGCCAGCAACAGGGGTAAGAGCGGCTACACCTTC.

This clone was seen a few times. The CDR3 protein is CASSSTSREQYF. The CDR3 DNA reads TGTGCCAGCAGTTCGACCTCGCGGGAGCAGTACTTC. The V and J genes are TRBV6-5 and TRBJ2-7; unclear D gene. The germline V gene encodes CDR1 MNHEY and CDR2 SVGAGI. The CDR3 contains 12 residues. Trimming pared 4 bases from V and 7 bases from J, leaving 11 bases between.

The chain combines TRBV7-9 with TRBJ1-4; 11 nucleotides match TRBD1. The CDR3 loop spans 16 amino acids. Germline V gene data show CDR1 as SEHNR and CDR2 as FQNEAQ (reference sequence). V trimming: 6 bases; J trimming: 7 bases; junction bases outside the gene matches: 10. In DNA, the CDR3 is TGTGCCAGCAGAGCCACGATCGGGACAGGGGGTGAAAAACTGTTTTTT. It specifies CASRATIGTGGEKLFF.

CDR3 nucleotides: TGTGCCAGCAGCTTAGCCGGGACAGGGGTTGGCTACACCTTC. It encodes CASSLAGTGVGYTF. The chain joins TRBV7-2 to TRBJ1-2; 10 nucleotides align to TRBD1. The CDR3 covers 14 residues. CDR1 is SGHTA, CDR2 FQGNSA, per germline. The ends lost 0 bases at V and 7 bases at J; junction bases unmatched: 2.

The V and J genes are TRBV12-5 and TRBJ2-1, with 7 nucleotides matching TRBD1. The length of the CDR3 is 13 residues. Germline trimming cut 5 bases from V and 7 bases from J; bases unmatched to any gene: 5. CDR1 and CDR2 from the germline V gene are LGHNT and FRNRAP. The CDR3 protein is CASGRDSGNEQFF. The CDR3 nucleotides are TGTGCTAGTGGTCGGGACAGCGGAAATGAGCAGTTCTTC.

This chain joins TRBV5-4 and TRBJ2-2; 10 bases align to TRBD1. Germline V gene sequence: CDR1 SGHNT, CDR2 YYREEE (reference sequence). J lost 7 bases, V lost 3 bases, and 9 bases had no gene match. The CDR3 has 16 amino acids. In DNA, the CDR3 is TGTGCCAGCAGCTCGCGCGGGACAGGGGTAAACGGGGAGCTGTTTTTT. Encoded protein: CASSSRGTGVNGELFF.

The genes are TRBV7-3 and TRBJ1-2, with 9 bases identical to TRBD1. V lost 1 base, J lost 4 bases, and 10 bases stayed unmatched. Looked up from germline, CDR1 is SGHTA and CDR2 is FQGTGA. The CDR3 covers 17 residues. CDR3 bases: TGTGCCAGCAGCTTAATGTCCAGGACAGGGGACGCCTATGGCTACACCTTC. Translating gives CASSLMSRTGDAYGYTF.